Listed here is a single TCR beta chain. The record originates from a study of identical twins. Germline V CDR1 and CDR2: SGDLS, YYNGEE. V dropped 3 bases and J dropped 3 bases, with 16 bases sitting between them. The CDR3 spans 15 residues. TCRdb re-called the 5' RACE reads with MiXCR, one entry per CDR3 protein. The data contain hundreds of thousands of distinct CDR3 sequences, 8.6% of them seen just once; the ten biggest clones take up 0.98%. The data were also submitted as part of a second study, on yellow fever vaccine responses in identical twins.

The TCR sequence derives from a woman aged 18-29 years in good health. The sequencing input was PBMCs. The rearrangement links TRBV9 to TRBJ2-7; a weak D match, TRBD2 (6 bases). The CDR3 DNA sequence: TGTGCCAGCAGCGCGCGTTCGGGGGAAAACTACGAGCAGTACTTC. It is translated as CASSARSGENYEQYF. The variable domain in full, completed from reference TRBV9 and TRBJ2-7, reads DSGVTQTPKHLITATGQRVTLRCSPRSGDLSVYWYQQSLDQGLQFLIQYYNGEERAKGNILERFSAQQFPDLHSELNLSSLELGDSALYFCASSARSGENYEQYFGPGTRLTVT.